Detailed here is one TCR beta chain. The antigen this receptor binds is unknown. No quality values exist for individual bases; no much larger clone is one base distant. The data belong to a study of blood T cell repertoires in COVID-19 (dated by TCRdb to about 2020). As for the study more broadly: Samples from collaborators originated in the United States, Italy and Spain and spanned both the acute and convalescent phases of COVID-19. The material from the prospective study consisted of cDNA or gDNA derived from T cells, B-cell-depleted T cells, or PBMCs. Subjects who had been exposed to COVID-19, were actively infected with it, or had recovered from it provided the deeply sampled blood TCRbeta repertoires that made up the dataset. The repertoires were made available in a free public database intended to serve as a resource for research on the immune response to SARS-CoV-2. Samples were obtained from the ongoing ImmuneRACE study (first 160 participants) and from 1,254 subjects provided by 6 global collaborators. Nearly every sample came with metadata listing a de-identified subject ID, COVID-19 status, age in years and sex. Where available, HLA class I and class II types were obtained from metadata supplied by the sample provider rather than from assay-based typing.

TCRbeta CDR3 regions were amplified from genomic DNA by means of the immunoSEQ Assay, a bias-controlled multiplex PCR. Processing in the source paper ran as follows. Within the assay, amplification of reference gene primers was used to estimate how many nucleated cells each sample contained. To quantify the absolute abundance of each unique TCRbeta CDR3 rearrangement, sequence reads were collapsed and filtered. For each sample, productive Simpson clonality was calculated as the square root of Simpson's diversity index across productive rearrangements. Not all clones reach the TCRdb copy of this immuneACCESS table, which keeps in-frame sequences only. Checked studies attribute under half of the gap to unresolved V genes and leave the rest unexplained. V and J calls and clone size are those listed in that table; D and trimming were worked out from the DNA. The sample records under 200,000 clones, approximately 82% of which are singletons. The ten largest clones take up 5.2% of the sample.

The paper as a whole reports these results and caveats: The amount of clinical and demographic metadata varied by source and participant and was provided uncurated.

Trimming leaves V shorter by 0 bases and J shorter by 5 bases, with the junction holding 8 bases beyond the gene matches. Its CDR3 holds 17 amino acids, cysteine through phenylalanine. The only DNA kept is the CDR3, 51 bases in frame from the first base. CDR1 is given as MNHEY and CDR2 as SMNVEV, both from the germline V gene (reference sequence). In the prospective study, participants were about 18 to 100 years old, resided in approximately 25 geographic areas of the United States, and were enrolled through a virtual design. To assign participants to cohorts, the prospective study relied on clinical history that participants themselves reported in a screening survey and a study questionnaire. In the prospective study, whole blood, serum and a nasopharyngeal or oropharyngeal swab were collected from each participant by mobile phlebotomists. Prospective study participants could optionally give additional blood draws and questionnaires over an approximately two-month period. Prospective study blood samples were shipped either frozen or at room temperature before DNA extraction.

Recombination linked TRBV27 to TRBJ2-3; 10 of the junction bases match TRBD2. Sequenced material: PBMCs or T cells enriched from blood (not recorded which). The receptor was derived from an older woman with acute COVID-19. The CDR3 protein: CASSLSPSGGKKDTQYF. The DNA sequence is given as TGTGCCAGCAGTTTATCTCCTAGCGGGGGAAAGAAAGATACGCAGTATTTT.